These T cell receptor beta chains were read from a single sample in a study of blood T cells in healthy people across ages. TCRdb ran MiXCR on the 5' RACE reads and lists one entry per CDR3 protein. The sample consists of hundreds of thousands of distinct CDR3 sequences, approximately 30% of them appearing once. The sequenced sample consisted of blood. The origin of the receptors is a woman aged 80 or older in good health. CDR3s include the opening cysteine and the closing phenylalanine or tryptophan. A D gene is named only where the DNA matches it firmly.

d_call: -
v_call: TRBV2
j_call: TRBJ2-2
cdr3_aa: CASSEEDSMNTGELFF

d_call: TRBD1
v_call: TRBV9
j_call: TRBJ2-5
cdr3_aa: CASSVGQGAPQETQYF

d_call: -
v_call: TRBV5-1
j_call: TRBJ1-6
cdr3_aa: CASSLEGILDSPLHF

d_call: -
v_call: TRBV2
j_call: TRBJ2-7
cdr3_aa: CASRSTSGYEQYF

d_call: -
v_call: TRBV6-5
j_call: TRBJ2-3
cdr3_aa: CASSYGRREDTQYF

d_call: TRBD1
v_call: TRBV29-1
j_call: TRBJ2-5
cdr3_aa: CSVAGQDGNEQYF

d_call: -
v_call: TRBV20-1
j_call: TRBJ2-5
cdr3_aa: CSADALSNGQETQYF

d_call: -
v_call: TRBV6-1
j_call: TRBJ2-5
cdr3_aa: CASSVSWGFQETQYF

d_call: -
v_call: TRBV7-2
j_call: TRBJ1-4
cdr3_aa: CASSRMGPNEKLFF

d_call: -
v_call: TRBV7-3
j_call: -
cdr3_aa: CASSSQKGPDYEQYF

d_call: -
v_call: TRBV7-8
j_call: TRBJ1-6
cdr3_aa: CASSFFKPGPNGNSPLHF

d_call: TRBD1
v_call: TRBV20-1
j_call: TRBJ2-7
cdr3_aa: CSARDPRTGGDEQYF

d_call: -
v_call: TRBV27
j_call: TRBJ2-7
cdr3_aa: CASSFRGRYEQYF

d_call: -
v_call: TRBV4-2
j_call: TRBJ1-2
cdr3_aa: CANSQDRTDDGYTF

d_call: TRBD1
v_call: TRBV5-1
j_call: TRBJ1-1
cdr3_aa: CASTNRGHTEAFF

d_call: -
v_call: TRBV7-2
j_call: TRBJ2-1
cdr3_aa: CASSRQPQQPYNEQFF

d_call: -
v_call: TRBV7-3
j_call: TRBJ2-1
cdr3_aa: CASSFSGLVGDEQFF

d_call: -
v_call: TRBV12-3/TRBV12-4
j_call: -
cdr3_aa: CASSRGELRNEQYF